This T cell receptor beta chain is from a study of identical twins' blood T cells. Study-level points and caveats: V gene usage reportedly matched far better within twin pairs than unrelated donors.

V shed 4 bases and J shed 5 bases, with 15 bases lying between them. The germline V gene encodes CDR1 LGHDT and CDR2 YNNKEL (reference sequence). The CDR3 is made up of 16 amino acids. Reared together, all three twin pairs probably met the same infectious agents and vaccines. Libraries were made from RNA as TCR cDNA, using a modified protocol. Sample barcodes were added at both library ends during cDNA synthesis. Each CDR3 protein is one row after TCRdb ran MiXCR on the 5' RACE reads. The sample includes fewer than 450,000 distinct CDR3 sequences, roughly 27% of them seen just once. This clonotype was seen only a few times. The antigen is undetermined.

This TCR derives from a woman aged 18-55 years in good health. J is TRBJ1-6 and V is TRBV3-1; possibly TRBD1 for D (5 bases). Sequences were obtained from PBMCs. CDR3 residues: CASSLFGTQDNSPLHF. CDR3 nucleotide sequence: TGTGCCAGCAGCCTTTTCGGGACCCAAGATAATTCACCCCTCCACTTT.